Below are 5 T cell receptor beta chains sequenced from a single sample in a study of blood T cell repertoires in COVID-19. The data were produced by immunoSEQ multiplex PCR, yet TCRdb's version contains in-frame clones alone and is incomplete. The sample consists of about 330,000 clones, about 86% of them appearing once. The specimen was peripheral blood. The receptors here all came from a woman in her forties or fifties with acute or convalescent COVID-19.

A few counts support this clone. The chain recombines TRBV30 with TRBJ1-6; D is undetermined. Between the trimmed V and J ends, which lost 2 bases and 7 bases, there was a span of 3 bases. Germline CDR1 reads GTSNPN; CDR2 reads SVGIG (reference sequence). The CDR3 runs to 11 residues. As DNA, the CDR3 is TGTGCCTGGAGTCAGAATTCACCCCTCCACTTT. Encoded protein: CAWSQNSPLHF.

The genes are TRBV7-9 and TRBJ2-1; perhaps TRBD2 as D (6 bases). V dropped 4 bases and J dropped 7 bases, with 8 bases sitting between them. Germline CDR1 reads SEHNR; CDR2 reads FQNEAQ (reference sequence). This CDR3 comprises 12 residues. CDR3 loop: CASSWGENEQFF. The CDR3 DNA sequence: TGTGCCAGCAGCTGGGGGGAGAATGAGCAGTTCTTC.

The chain combines TRBV12-5 with TRBJ2-2; the match to TRBD1 covers 10 bases. This CDR3 has 16 residues. V shed 4 bases and J 3 bases; nucleotides not matched to a gene: 5. CDR1 is LGHNT and CDR2 is FRNRAP in the germline V gene. The CDR3 loop reads CASGSGQGIYTGELFF. The CDR3 coding sequence is TGTGCTAGTGGTTCGGGACAGGGGATTTACACCGGGGAGCTGTTTTTT. The whole variable domain, filled in from reference TRBV12-5 and TRBJ2-2, reads DARVTQTPRHKVTEMGQEVTMRCQPILGHNTVFWYRQTMMQGLELLAYFRNRAPLDDSGMPKDRFSAEMPDATLATLKIQPSEPRDSAVYFCASGSGQGIYTGELFFGEGSRLTVL.

This chain uses TRBV20-1 with TRBJ1-2, with 8 bases aligning to TRBD1. V was clipped by 3 bases and J by 1 base; unmatched bases: 7. The CDR3 spans 15 residues. Germline CDR1 is DFQATT and CDR2 is SNEGSKA (reference sequence). CDR3 nucleotide sequence: TGCAGTGCTAGTGTATCAGGGGGCAATAACTATGGCTACACCTTC. Amino acids: CSASVSGGNNYGYTF.

V and J are TRBV10-3 and TRBJ2-2; weak D call: TRBD1 (7 bases). CDR1 and CDR2 (germline): ENHRY, SYGVKD. The CDR3 is 15 residues long. Trimming removed 3 bases from V and 5 bases from J, with 13 bases in between. The CDR3 here is CAISESTGRTGELFF. Written as DNA, the CDR3 is TGTGCCATCAGTGAATCGACAGGGAGGACCGGGGAGCTGTTTTTT.